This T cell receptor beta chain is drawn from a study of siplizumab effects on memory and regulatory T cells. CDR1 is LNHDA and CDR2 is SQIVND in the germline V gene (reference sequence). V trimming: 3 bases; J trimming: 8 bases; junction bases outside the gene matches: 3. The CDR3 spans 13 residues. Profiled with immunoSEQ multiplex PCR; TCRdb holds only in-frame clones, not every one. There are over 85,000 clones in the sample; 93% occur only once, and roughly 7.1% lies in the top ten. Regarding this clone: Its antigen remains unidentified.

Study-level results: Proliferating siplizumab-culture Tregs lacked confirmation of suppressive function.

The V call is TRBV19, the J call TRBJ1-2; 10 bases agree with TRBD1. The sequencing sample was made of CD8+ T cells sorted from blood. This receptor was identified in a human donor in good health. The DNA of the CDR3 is TGTGCCAGTAGTATGGACAGGGGGGTAGGCTACACCTTC. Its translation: CASSMDRGVGYTF.